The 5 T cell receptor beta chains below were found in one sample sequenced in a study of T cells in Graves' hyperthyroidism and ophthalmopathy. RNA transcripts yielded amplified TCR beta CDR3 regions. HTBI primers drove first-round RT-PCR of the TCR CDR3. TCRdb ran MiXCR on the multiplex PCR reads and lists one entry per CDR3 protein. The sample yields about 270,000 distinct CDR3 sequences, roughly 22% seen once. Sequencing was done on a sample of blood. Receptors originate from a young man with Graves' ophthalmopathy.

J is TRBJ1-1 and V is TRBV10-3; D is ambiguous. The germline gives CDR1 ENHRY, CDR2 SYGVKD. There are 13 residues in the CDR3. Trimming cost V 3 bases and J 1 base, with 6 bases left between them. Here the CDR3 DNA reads TGTGCCATCAGTGAAACACAGAACACTGAAGCTTTCTTT. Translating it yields CAISETQNTEAFF.

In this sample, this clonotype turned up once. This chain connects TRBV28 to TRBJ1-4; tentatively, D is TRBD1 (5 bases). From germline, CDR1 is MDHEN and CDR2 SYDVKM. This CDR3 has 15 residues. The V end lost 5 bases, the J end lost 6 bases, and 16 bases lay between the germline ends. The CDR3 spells CASSDPRTRHEKLFF. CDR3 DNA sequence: TGTGCCAGCAGTGATCCTAGGACACGGCATGAAAAACTGTTTTTT.

The DNA for the CDR3 is TGTGCCAGCAGCTTAGAGCCGGGAGGGAACACCGGGGAGCTGTTTTTT. Translated, it gives CASSLEPGGNTGELFF. This chain connects TRBV11-2 to TRBJ2-2; the match to TRBD2 covers 7 bases. V lost 0 bases and J lost 1; bases outside the gene matches: 2. CDR3 length: 16 residues. The germline gives CDR1 SGHAT, CDR2 FQNNGV.

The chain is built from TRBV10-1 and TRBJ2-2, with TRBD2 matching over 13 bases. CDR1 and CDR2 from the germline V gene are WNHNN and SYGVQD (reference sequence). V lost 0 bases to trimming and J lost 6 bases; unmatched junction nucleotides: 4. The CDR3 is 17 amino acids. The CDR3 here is CASSESGLAGVAGELFF. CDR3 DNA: TGCGCCAGCAGTGAGTCAGGACTAGCGGGAGTAGCCGGGGAGCTGTTTTTT.

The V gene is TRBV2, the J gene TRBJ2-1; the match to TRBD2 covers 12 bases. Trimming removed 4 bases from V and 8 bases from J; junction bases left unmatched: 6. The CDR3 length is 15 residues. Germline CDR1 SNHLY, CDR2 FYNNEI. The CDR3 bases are TGTGCCAGCAGTGCCGGGACTAGCGGGCACGATGAGCAGTTCTTC. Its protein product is CASSAGTSGHDEQFF.